Each of the 14 T cell receptor beta chains below was sequenced from the same sample in a study of blood T cell repertoires in COVID-19. Some clones are missing from TCRdb's copy, which holds only in-frame ones; the method was immunoSEQ multiplex PCR. Here the sample spans 50,000 or so clones, over 90% being singletons. Sequences were obtained from peripheral blood. The receptors here all came from a man aged 60-69 years with COVID-19, enrolled during active disease.

This clone showed up just once. This chain joins TRBV2 and TRBJ2-1; 8 bases agree with TRBD2. Germline-derived CDR1 and CDR2 are SNHLY and FYNNEI. The V gene end was trimmed by 4 bases and the J gene end by 12 bases; junction bases not matched to a gene: 11. The CDR3 contains 14 residues. Here the CDR3 reads CASSGSGNFLWQFF. The CDR3 DNA reads as TGTGCCAGCAGTGGTAGCGGGAATTTTCTTTGGCAGTTCTTC.

The chain combines TRBV18 with TRBJ1-5, with 7 nucleotides matching TRBD1. The CDR3 is made up of 15 amino acids. The germline V gene has CDR1 KGHSH and CDR2 LQKENI. V trimming: 4 bases; J trimming: 1 base; junction bases outside the gene matches: 4. CDR3 protein: CASSRDRVSNQPQHF. CDR3 nucleotides: TGTGCCAGCTCACGAGACAGGGTAAGCAATCAGCCCCAGCATTTT.

V and J are TRBV10-3 and TRBJ2-7; D unclear. The ends were cut back, 0 bases at V and 1 base at J, with 10 bases in the middle. Germline V gives CDR1 ENHRY, CDR2 SYGVKD. The CDR3 extends over 15 amino acids. This CDR3 reads CAISESPGSSYEQYF. The CDR3 nucleotides are TGTGCCATCAGTGAGTCCCCCGGTTCGTCCTACGAGCAGTACTTC.

This rearrangement joins TRBV23-1 to TRBJ1-5; the D gene is possibly TRBD1 (6 bases). TRBV23-1 is an ORF, and what it does is uncertain. CDR3 length equals 11 residues. Trimming shortened V by 8 bases and J by 7 bases, and 9 bases separated the two germline ends. The chain's CDR3 is CASEGGQPQHF. The CDR3 DNA follows: TGCGCCAGCGAGGGGGGGCAGCCCCAGCATTTT.

The chain has TRBV2 and TRBJ2-3; D is perhaps TRBD1 (6 bases). Germline CDR1 is SNHLY and CDR2 is FYNNEI. This CDR3 is built from 13 residues. V lost 6 bases and J 4 bases, leaving 11 bases between the germline ends. The CDR3 region is CASRLRGSDTQYF. CDR3 DNA sequence: TGTGCCAGCAGACTCAGGGGATCAGATACGCAGTATTTT.

The chain recombines TRBV9 with TRBJ2-7; 9 bases line up with TRBD1. The ends lost 4 bases at V and 0 bases at J; junction bases unmatched: 11. Germline CDR1 SGDLS, CDR2 YYNGEE. The CDR3 has 17 amino acids. The CDR3 nucleotides are TGTGCCAGCAGCAGATCTCGGGGACAGGGCAGCTCCTACGAGCAGTACTTC. Translating it yields CASSRSRGQGSSYEQYF.

The CDR3 is CASSHASATGELFF. The CDR3 coding sequence is TGTGCCAGCAGTCACGCCAGCGCCACCGGGGAGCTGTTTTTT. This chain links TRBV6-6 with TRBJ2-2; no reliable D call. Trimming took 5 bases from V and 4 from J, leaving 11 bases between them. The CDR3 extends over 14 amino acids. Per germline, CDR1 MNHNY and CDR2 SVGAGI (reference sequence).

The rearrangement joins TRBV12-3 or TRBV12-4 to TRBJ1-1; D is uncertain. The V end lost 6 bases, the J end lost 3 bases, and 11 bases lay between the germline ends. The CDR3 loop spans 13 amino acids. Here the CDR3 DNA reads TGTGCCAGCAGCCGGATGAGCGACACTGAAGCTTTCTTT. Its translation: CASSRMSDTEAFF.

The chain couples TRBV27 to TRBJ1-4; unclear D gene. Germline-derived CDR1 and CDR2 are MNHEY and SMNVEV (reference sequence). V was trimmed by 5 bases and J by 2 bases, leaving 12 bases between them. This CDR3 region has 15 residues. CDR3 bases: TGTGCCAGCAGTCGTACTGAGCTGACTAATGAAAAACTGTTTTTT. Protein: CASSRTELTNEKLFF.

The V gene is TRBV28, the J gene TRBJ1-1; no clear D. In germline, CDR1 is MDHEN, CDR2 SYDVKM. Trimming pared 3 bases from V and 1 base from J, leaving 9 bases between. CDR3 length: 14 residues. DNA of the CDR3: TGTGCCAGCAGTTTGAGGTATACGAACACTGAAGCTTTCTTT. It specifies CASSLRYTNTEAFF.

The rearrangement uses TRBV6-5 and TRBJ2-1; maybe TRBD2 (5 bases). CDR3 length: 16 amino acids. CDR1 and CDR2 (germline): MNHEY, SVGAGI. V dropped 4 bases and J dropped 4 bases, with 17 bases sitting between them. The CDR3 protein is CASSLGSARDYNEQFF. The DNA for the CDR3 is TGTGCCAGCAGTTTAGGTAGCGCCCGGGATTACAATGAGCAGTTCTTC.

The chain combines TRBV5-4 with TRBJ2-1; TRBD2 is a possible D gene (5 bases). The CDR3 is made up of 16 amino acids. CDR1 is SGHNT and CDR2 is YYREEE in the germline V gene (reference sequence). V lost 0 bases and J lost 0, with 10 bases in between. The CDR3: CASSLDPRDSYNEQFF. Here the CDR3 DNA reads TGTGCCAGCAGCTTGGATCCTCGGGACTCCTACAATGAGCAGTTCTTC.

In its sample, this clone was seen once. The chain combines TRBV18 with TRBJ2-3; TRBD2 matches at 15 bases. CDR1 is KGHSH, CDR2 LQKENI, per germline. Trimming took 4 bases from V and 0 from J; bases not matched to a gene: 5. The CDR3 has 18 amino acids. The DNA for the CDR3 is TGTGCCAGCTCACTTGGGACTAGCGGGAGGCTTAGCACAGATACGCAGTATTTT. This sequence encodes CASSLGTSGRLSTDTQYF.

This chain connects TRBV24-1 to TRBJ1-2; TRBD1 is a possible D gene (5 bases). Germline V gene lookup returns CDR1 KGHDR and CDR2 SFDVKD. The CDR3 has 12 amino acids. Trimming removed 6 bases from V and 4 bases from J, with 8 bases in between. CDR3 DNA: TGTGCCACCAGTTCCGGGGGCTATGGCTACACCTTC. It translates to CATSSGGYGYTF.